This T cell receptor (beta chain) is drawn from a study of blood T cell repertoires in COVID-19. Overall study context: Samples representing acute and convalescent COVID-19 were sourced from the United States, Italy and Spain. T cells, B-cell-depleted T cells, or PBMCs provided the cDNA or gDNA that served as material.

Trimming pared 3 bases from V and 1 base from J, leaving 6 bases between. The length of the CDR3 is 13 residues. Germline V lookup: CDR1 LNHDA, CDR2 SQIVND (reference sequence). As originally analysed: Amplification of reference gene primers was used by the study to estimate nucleated cell counts. Profiling relied on immunoSEQ multiplex PCR, and the TCRdb table lists in-frame clones only, not all of them. V, J and clone size derive from that table, while D and trimming were established from the DNA sequence. In the table there are about 230,000 clones, around 83% of which are singletons. The TCR comes from a woman aged 45 to 65 with acute or convalescent COVID-19. This sequence joins TRBV19 and TRBJ2-5; TRBD1 might be the D (5 bases). The material sequenced was peripheral blood. The CDR3 reads CASSMDTQETQYF. In DNA form, the CDR3 reads TGTGCCAGTAGTATGGACACCCAAGAGACCCAGTACTTC.